This record looks at one T cell receptor beta chain sequence and its context. The V gene lost 7 bases and the J gene lost 5 bases, with 14 bases spanning the gap. The CDR3 runs to 13 residues. Per germline, CDR1 MNHNS and CDR2 SASEGT. These data come from a study of T-cell memory formation after mild COVID-19. TCRdb fed the 5' RACE reads into MiXCR, producing one record per CDR3 protein. Found here are about 290,000 distinct CDR3 sequences, approximately 15% of them singletons; the top ten hold 20% to 25%. The receptor's source is a man between 18 and 35 years old who had mild COVID-19 (a few samples of this study predate the infection). Cell type and time point are not known. Material: PBMCs or a T cell subset sorted from them (not recorded which). This rearrangement joins TRBV6-1 to TRBJ1-1; TRBD1 might be the D (5 bases). The CDR3 DNA follows: TGTGCCAGCATCTCGAGGGGTCGGACTGAAGCTTTCTTT. Translation gives CASISRGRTEAFF.